The rows below give T cell receptor beta chains drawn from one sample of a study of cytomegalovirus exposure and HLA in healthy donors. Libraries were prepared by immunoSEQ multiplex PCR; TCRdb keeps only in-frame clonotypes and omits some of them. Its table lists tens of thousands of clones. The sample taken for sequencing was PBMCs. These receptors originate from a man in his thirties or forties in good health and CMV-seropositive. Each CDR3 is given with its conserved first and last residue. D genes are given only for firm matches.

j_call | v_call | cdr3_length | d_call | cdr3_nt | cdr3_aa
TRBJ2-7 | TRBV5-1 | 16 | TRBD2 | TGCGCCAGCAGCTGGATGCTAGCGGGAGTCAAATACGAGCAGTACTTC | CASSWMLAGVKYEQYF
TRBJ2-5 | TRBV19 | 17 | TRBD1 | TGTGCCAGTAGTTCTATGCCTCGGGACAGGGGGCGGGAGACCCAGTACTTC | CASSSMPRDRGRETQYF
TRBJ2-1 | TRBV19 | 14 | - | TGTGCCAGTAGCGGACTCGGTTCCTACAATGAGCAGTTCTTC | CASSGLGSYNEQFF
TRBJ2-5 | TRBV6-1 | 13 | TRBD2 | TGTGCCAGCACCACGGGAGGGGGAAAGACCCAGTACTTC | CASTTGGGKTQYF
TRBJ1-6 | TRBV2 | 15 | TRBD1 | TGTGCCAGCAGGCCCCAGGGGGCCGGCAATTCACCCCTCCACTTT | CASRPQGAGNSPLHF
TRBJ2-7 | TRBV5-1 | 14 | - | TGCGCCAGCAGCCCCCGTTCCGGCTCCTACGAGCAGTACTTC | CASSPRSGSYEQYF
TRBJ2-5 | TRBV11-2 | 15 | - | TGTGCCAGCAGCTTAGAAGGCAGGGTCTGGGAGACCCAGTACTTC | CASSLEGRVWETQYF
TRBJ2-2 | TRBV4-2 | 15 | TRBD2 | TGTGCCAGCAGCCAAGGGCGACTAGCCACCGGGGAGCTGTTTTTT | CASSQGRLATGELFF
TRBJ2-7 | TRBV19 | 14 | TRBD1 | TGTGCCAGTAGTACCGCGGGACAGGTATACGAGCAGTACTTC | CASSTAGQVYEQYF
TRBJ1-1 | TRBV7-2 | 12 | - | TGTGCCAGCAGCTTCATGAACACTGAAGCTTTCTTT | CASSFMNTEAFF
TRBJ1-5 | TRBV4-2 | 15 | TRBD1 | TGTGCCAGCAGCCAAGAGAGACAGGGGAATCAGCCCCAGCATTTT | CASSQERQGNQPQHF
TRBJ2-7 | TRBV4-2 | 13 | - | TGTGCCAGCAGCCAAGGGGGAGACTACGAGCAGTACTTC | CASSQGGDYEQYF
TRBJ1-2 | TRBV6-6 | 14 | - | TGTGCCAGCAGTTATACAGGGTTGGACTATGGCTACACCTTC | CASSYTGLDYGYTF
TRBJ2-7 | TRBV14 | 14 | TRBD2 | TGTGCCAGCAGCGGGACTAGCGGACCCTACGAGCAGTACTTC | CASSGTSGPYEQYF
TRBJ1-2 | TRBV10-3 | 13 | TRBD1 | TGTGCCATCAGAGACAGGGGGTCTGATGGCTACACCTTC | CAIRDRGSDGYTF
TRBJ2-7 | TRBV29-1 | 17 | - | TGCAGCGTTGAAGATCCCCATGGGGCTTTGAGCTCCTACGAGCAGTACTTC | CSVEDPHGALSSYEQYF
TRBJ2-7 | TRBV30 | 14 | TRBD2 | TGTGCCTGGACGCCACCGGGACTAGCGGGAGGACTGTACTTC | CAWTPPGLAGGLYF
TRBJ2-7 | TRBV19 | 10 | - | TGTGCCAGGGGCGTCTACGAGCAGCACTTC | CARGVYEQHF
TRBJ2-5 | TRBV2 | 15 | - | TGTGCCAGCAGTGAAGAGGGACCCAGGGGAGAGACCCAGTACTTC | CASSEEGPRGETQYF
TRBJ1-1 | TRBV9 | 14 | - | TGTGCCAGCAGCGCGGAGGGAATGAACACTGAAGCTTTCTTT | CASSAEGMNTEAFF
TRBJ1-2 | TRBV6-5 | 14 | - | TGTGCCAGCAGTCAGACAGGTTTTAACTATGGCTACACCTTC | CASSQTGFNYGYTF
TRBJ1-1 | TRBV18 | 15 | - | TGTGCCAGCTCACCACAAGTCGCTGCGGACACTGAAGCTTTCTTT | CASSPQVAADTEAFF
TRBJ2-7 | TRBV11-2 | 15 | - | TGTGCCAGCAGCTTAGCGCTAGCCCAACCTTACGAGCAGTACTTC | CASSLALAQPYEQYF
TRBJ2-3 | TRBV5-1 | 15 | TRBD2 | TGCGCCAGCAGCTCACAAGCGCGGGAGACAGATACGCAGTATTTT | CASSSQARETDTQYF
TRBJ2-7 | TRBV19 | 16 | - | TGTGCCAGTAGTATAGAGAGGACTACCTACTCCTACGAGCAGTACTTC | CASSIERTTYSYEQYF
TRBJ1-1 | TRBV6-4 | 14 | TRBD1 | TGTGCCAGCAGTCCCGGGACAGGGAATACTGAAGCTTTCTTT | CASSPGTGNTEAFF
TRBJ1-5 | TRBV7-8 | 16 | TRBD1 | TGTGCCAGCAGCGGTGGGACAGGGTTAAGCAATCAGCCCCAGCATTTT | CASSGGTGLSNQPQHF
TRBJ1-1 | TRBV19 | 13 | - | TGTGCCAGTAGTATTTGGGGAGACACTGAAGCTTTCTTT | CASSIWGDTEAFF
TRBJ2-7 | TRBV15 | 13 | - | TGTGCCACCAGCAGGGACAGCGCCTACGAGCAGTACTTC | CATSRDSAYEQYF
TRBJ1-1 | TRBV19 | 13 | - | TGTGCCAGTAGTATAGGTGGCAACACTGAAGCTTTCTTT | CASSIGGNTEAFF
TRBJ2-2 | TRBV19 | 17 | TRBD2 | TGTGCCAGTAGTTTCCTCGGGGGGGCCCCGAACACCGGGGAGCTGTTTTTT | CASSFLGGAPNTGELFF
TRBJ2-2 | TRBV11-2 | 18 | TRBD2 | TGTGCCAGCAGCTTACCGGGACTAGCGGGGCTGAACACCGGGGAGCTGTTTTTT | CASSLPGLAGLNTGELFF
TRBJ1-1 | TRBV7-3 | 14 | TRBD1 | TGTGCCAGCACCGAGGGACAGGCGAACACTGAAGCTTTCTTT | CASTEGQANTEAFF
TRBJ1-1 | TRBV27 | 13 | - | TGTGCCAGCAGTTTATCGCGCAGGGATGAAGCTTTCTTT | CASSLSRRDEAFF
TRBJ1-2 | TRBV11-2 | 13 | - | TGTGCCAGCAGCCTGACTTACACCTATGGCTACACCTTC | CASSLTYTYGYTF
TRBJ2-1 | TRBV7-9 | 16 | - | TGTGCCAGCAGCTATATGGTCAGGGGCCCTGAGAATGAGCAGTTCTTC | CASSYMVRGPENEQFF
TRBJ2-1 | TRBV9 | 16 | - | TGTGCCAGCAGCGTATCCGACAGGGAGGTCTACAATGAGCAGTTCTTC | CASSVSDREVYNEQFF
TRBJ1-2 | TRBV11-2 | 15 | TRBD1 | TGTGCCAGCAGCTCAGGACAGGGGCGAGGGGATGGCTACACCTTC | CASSSGQGRGDGYTF
TRBJ2-1 | TRBV2 | 16 | TRBD2 | TGTGCCAGCACCCTACTTAGCGGGAGGGCGGGAAATGAGCAGTTCTTC | CASTLLSGRAGNEQFF
TRBJ2-1 | TRBV27 | 12 | - | TGTGCCACCTTTGGGCAGGGCAATGAGCAGTTCTTC | CATFGQGNEQFF
TRBJ1-1 | TRBV9 | 13 | - | TGTGCCAGCAGCGCAGGACAGAACACTGAAGCTTTCTTT | CASSAGQNTEAFF
TRBJ1-5 | TRBV25-1 | 11 | - | TGTGCGGCACTCCGGGATCAGCCCCAGCATTTT | CAALRDQPQHF
TRBJ2-7 | TRBV7-9 | 14 | - | TGTGCCAGCAGCTTAAGTCTCCCTGGGGCGCAGCAGTACTTC | CASSLSLPGAQQYF
TRBJ2-1 | TRBV5-1 | 16 | TRBD2 | TGCGCCAGCAGCGCCGGCTCCGGGACTAGAGACAATGAGCAGTTCTTC | CASSAGSGTRDNEQFF